This T cell receptor beta chain was identified in a study of blood T cell repertoires in COVID-19. Background on the study: Some COVID-19 samples were acute and others convalescent; all came from the United States, Italy and Spain. T cells, B-cell-depleted T cells, or PBMCs provided the cDNA or gDNA that served as material.

V shed 0 bases and J shed 4 bases, with 12 bases lying between them. The CDR3 is 15 residues long. Germline V gene sequence: CDR1 SEHNR, CDR2 FQNEAQ (reference sequence). In the original analysis: It was from reference gene primer amplification that nucleated cell counts were estimated. Sequencing was performed with immunoSEQ multiplex PCR; in TCRdb, only in-frame clones are kept and a portion is missing. V, J and clone size are taken as reported in that table, and D and trimming were inferred from the DNA itself. The data hold 250,000 or so clones, with more than 75% observed a single time. This clone appeared once.

The TCR was taken from a man aged 80 or over with acute or convalescent COVID-19. V and J are TRBV7-9 and TRBJ2-5, with a possible D match to TRBD1 (5 bases). The sample comprised peripheral blood. The CDR3 DNA follows: TGTGCCAGCAGCTTAGCGCAACCAAGGGGAGAGACCCAGTACTTC. It specifies CASSLAQPRGETQYF.